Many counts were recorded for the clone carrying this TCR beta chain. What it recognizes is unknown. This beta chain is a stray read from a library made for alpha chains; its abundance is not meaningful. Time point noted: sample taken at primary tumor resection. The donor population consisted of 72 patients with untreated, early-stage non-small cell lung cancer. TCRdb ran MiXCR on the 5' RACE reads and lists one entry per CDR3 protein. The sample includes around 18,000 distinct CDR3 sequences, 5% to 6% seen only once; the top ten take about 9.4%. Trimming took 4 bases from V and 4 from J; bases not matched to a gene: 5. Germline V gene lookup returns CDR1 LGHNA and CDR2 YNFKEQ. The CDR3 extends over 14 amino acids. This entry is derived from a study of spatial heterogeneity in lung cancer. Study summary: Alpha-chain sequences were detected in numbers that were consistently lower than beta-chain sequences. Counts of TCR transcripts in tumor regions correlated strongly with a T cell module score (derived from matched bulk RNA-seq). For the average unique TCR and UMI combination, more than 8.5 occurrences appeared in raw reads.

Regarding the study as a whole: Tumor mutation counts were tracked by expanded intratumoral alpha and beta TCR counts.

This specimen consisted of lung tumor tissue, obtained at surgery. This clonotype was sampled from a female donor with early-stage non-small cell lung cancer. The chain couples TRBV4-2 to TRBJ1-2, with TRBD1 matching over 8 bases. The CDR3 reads CASSPGGRIYGYTF. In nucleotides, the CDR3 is TGTGCCAGCAGCCCAGGGGGCAGGATCTATGGCTACACCTTC.